These 22 T cell receptor beta chains share one sample of origin, sequenced in a study of neurological immune-mediated disorders. TCRdb fed the 5' RACE reads into MiXCR, producing one record per CDR3 protein. Among 55,000 to 70,000 distinct CDR3 sequences, about an eighth were seen once, and the ten largest hold 1.8%. Sample: PBMCs. The receptors here all came from a man aged 60 to 69 in good health.

In the case of this clonotype: Given a much more abundant clone one base away, this may be a read error. The chain couples TRBV5-1 to TRBJ1-6; D remains ambiguous. Germline assignment: CDR1 SGHRS and CDR2 YFSETQ. V lost 5 bases to trimming and J lost 7 bases, with 16 bases between them. This CDR3 comprises 15 residues. Here the CDR3 DNA reads TGCGCCAGCAGATTAGTATTGATGAACAATTCACCCCTCCACTTT. Amino acids: CASRLVLMNNSPLHF.

This clonotype came up many times. V gene TRBV5-1 combines with J gene TRBJ2-7; 9 bases map to TRBD1. V shed 0 bases, J shed 5 bases, and the junction held 6 bases outside the gene matches. Per the germline V gene, CDR1 is SGHRS and CDR2 is YFSETQ. This CDR3 comprises 15 residues. The CDR3: CASSLGDRVEDEQYF. The CDR3 DNA reads TGCGCCAGCAGCTTGGGGGACAGGGTTGAGGACGAGCAGTACTTC.

The CDR3 nucleotides are TGCAGTGCTAGAGATCCGGAAAGGGGAGAGACCCAGTACTTC. Translated, it gives CSARDPERGETQYF. The rearrangement links TRBV20-1 to TRBJ2-5; D may be TRBD1 (5 bases). This CDR3 has 14 amino acids. V shed 0 bases and J shed 4 bases, with 12 bases lying between them. CDR1 and CDR2 from the germline V gene are DFQATT and SNEGSKA (reference sequence).

This clonotype was detected ten times or more. This CDR3 reads CASSQFSNQPQHF. The CDR3 DNA reads as TGTGCCAGCAGCCAATTTAGCAATCAGCCCCAGCATTTT. The chain has TRBV7-2 and TRBJ1-5; D ambiguous. The CDR3 covers 13 residues. V dropped 5 bases and J dropped 0 bases, with 5 bases sitting between them. Germline CDR1 and CDR2: SGHTA and FQGNSA.

This clonotype was picked up many times. This rearrangement joins TRBV12-3 or TRBV12-4 to TRBJ2-3; 8 nucleotides match TRBD2. Trimming removed 3 bases from V and 1 base from J; junction bases left unmatched: 6. CDR3 length: 16 amino acids. The CDR3 is CASSFQATSGTDTQYF. The CDR3 nucleotides read TGTGCCAGCAGTTTTCAGGCGACTAGCGGCACAGATACGCAGTATTTT.

In this sample, this clonotype turned up many times. The chain has TRBV5-6 and TRBJ1-5, with D unresolved. There are 15 residues in the CDR3. CDR1 is SGHDT, CDR2 YYEEEE, per germline. V lost 0 bases, J lost 1 base, and 8 bases lay in between. CDR3 region: CASSLEGKSNQPQHF. CDR3 coding DNA: TGTGCCAGCAGCTTGGAAGGGAAAAGCAATCAGCCCCAGCATTTT. The whole variable domain, filled in from reference TRBV5-6 and TRBJ1-5, reads DAGVTQSPTHLIKTRGQQVTLRCSPKSGHDTVSWYQQALGQGPQFIFQYYEEEERQRGNFPDRFSGHQFPNYSSELNVNALLLGDSALYLCASSLEGKSNQPQHFGDGTRLSIL.

This clonotype was counted ten times or more. The chain carries TRBV5-5 and TRBJ1-3, with TRBD1 identical over 7 bases. CDR1 SGHKS and CDR2 YYEKEE come from the germline V gene (reference sequence). The CDR3 has 14 amino acids. Unmatched junction bases numbered 6, after V lost 6 bases and J lost 3 bases. The CDR3 loop is CASTLTGLGNTIYF. The CDR3 nucleotides read TGTGCCAGCACCCTGACAGGGCTTGGAAACACCATATATTTT.

Many counts were recorded for this clonotype. This sequence joins TRBV2 and TRBJ1-2; tentatively, D is TRBD1 (6 bases). This CDR3 is built from 17 residues. Trimming shortened V by 0 bases and J by 1 base, and 15 bases separated the two germline ends. Germline V gene sequence: CDR1 SNHLY, CDR2 FYNNEI. CDR3 sequence reads: CASSEAGGGILNYGYTF. The CDR3 DNA is TGTGCCAGCAGTGAAGCCGGAGGGGGGATCCTTAACTATGGCTACACCTTC.

This clonotype has ten or more counts. The chain uses TRBV24-1 and TRBJ2-7, with 7 positions matching TRBD1. The CDR3 has 14 residues. V lost 7 bases and J lost 7; bases outside the gene matches: 12. Germline CDR1 KGHDR, CDR2 SFDVKD. The CDR3: CATSGTDPSGEQYF. DNA for the CDR3: TGTGCCACCAGCGGGACAGACCCCTCCGGGGAGCAGTACTTC.

The chain carries TRBV5-1 and TRBJ2-2; D gene ambiguous. V was cut by 0 bases and J by 5 bases, with 17 bases left in between. CDR3 size: 17 residues. Germline CDR1 reads SGHRS; CDR2 reads YFSETQ. This CDR3 reads CASSLVVITASTGELFF. DNA for the CDR3: TGCGCCAGCAGCTTGGTAGTTATTACGGCAAGTACCGGGGAGCTGTTTTTT.

This clonotype was seen many times. CDR3 DNA: TGCAGTGCTGGGTCCGGGACAGTCCCCTACGAGCAGTACTTC. Amino acid sequence: CSAGSGTVPYEQYF. The chain carries TRBV20-1 and TRBJ2-7; 7 positions match TRBD1. The CDR3 sequence is 14 residues long. From germline, CDR1 is DFQATT and CDR2 SNEGSKA (reference sequence). V trimming: 5 bases; J trimming: 2 bases; junction bases outside the gene matches: 9.

By proportion, this clonotype is medium-sized (0.01 to 0.1%). The CDR3 protein is CASSQQTGTGGYEQYF. The CDR3 nucleotides read TGCGCCAGCAGCCAGCAGACCGGGACAGGGGGCTACGAGCAGTACTTC. The V call is TRBV4-3, the J call TRBJ2-7; 11 bases match TRBD1. The V segment lost 3 bases and the J segment 3 bases; nucleotides outside the gene matches: 7. From germline, CDR1 is LGHNA and CDR2 YSLEER. The CDR3 is made up of 16 amino acids.

Concerning this clonotype itself: One end of the junction is discordant with germline, which a read error may explain. V usage is TRBV14 and J usage is TRBJ2-2; D is unresolved. This CDR3 spans 15 amino acids. CDR1 and CDR2 (germline): SGHDN, FVKESK. CDR3 in amino acids: CASSQDPVLTVELFF. The CDR3, as DNA: TGTGCCAGCAGCCAAGATCCGGTCCTCACCGTGGAGCTGTTTTTT.

This clonotype was detected many times. The chain has TRBV7-2 and TRBJ1-6, with D hard to call. Germline V gene lookup returns CDR1 SGHTA and CDR2 FQGNSA. The V end lost 5 bases, the J end lost 11 bases, and 13 bases lay between the germline ends. The CDR3 contains 13 residues. The CDR3 region is CASSAPAVAPLHF. The CDR3 DNA sequence: TGTGCCAGCAGCGCCCCCGCTGTGGCACCCCTCCACTTT.

This clonotype was seen at least ten times. The chain combines TRBV6-2 or TRBV6-3 with TRBJ2-3; the D gene is possibly TRBD2 (6 bases). CDR3 size: 14 residues. The ends were cut back, 4 bases at V and 1 base at J, with 9 bases in the middle. Germline CDR1 MNHEY, CDR2 SVGEGT. The CDR3 coding sequence is TGTGCCAGCAGTTCCGAGCGGGGCACAGATACGCAGTATTTT. It specifies CASSSERGTDTQYF.

This clonotype was seen ten or more times. The CDR3 region has the DNA TGTGCCAGCAGTTTCTCTAGCGGGGGGGCAGCAGATACGCAGTATTTT. Translation gives CASSFSSGGAADTQYF. The chain joins TRBV27 to TRBJ2-3; TRBD2 matches 12 bases. CDR3 length equals 16 residues. Germline V gene data show CDR1 as MNHEY and CDR2 as SMNVEV (reference sequence). The V and J ends lost 3 bases and 4 bases, in that order; junction bases with no gene match: 5.

This clonotype has a count of ten or more. The chain combines TRBV27 with TRBJ1-5; unclear D gene. Germline CDR1 is MNHEY and CDR2 is SMNVEV (reference sequence). The CDR3 totals 15 residues. The V and J ends lost 2 bases and 0 bases respectively, with 8 bases between them. The CDR3: CASSLRGNSNQPQHF. The CDR3 region has the DNA TGTGCCAGCAGTTTACGAGGAAATAGCAATCAGCCCCAGCATTTT.

This clonotype has ten or more counts. The DNA for the CDR3 is TGTGCCAGCAGCTTACCTCAGGGCGGTAATTCACCCCTCCACTTT. This sequence encodes CASSLPQGGNSPLHF. The chain couples TRBV7-9 to TRBJ1-6, with D possibly TRBD1 on 5 matching bases. The CDR3 runs 15 residues. Germline assignment: CDR1 SEHNR and CDR2 FQNEAQ (reference sequence). Trimming removed 2 bases at V and 6 bases at J, with 11 bases between.

This chain joins TRBV6-2 or TRBV6-3 and TRBJ1-1; maybe TRBD1 (5 bases). The CDR3 covers 14 residues. Germline V gene data show CDR1 as MNHEY and CDR2 as SVGEGT. Trimming stripped 6 bases from V and 8 bases from J, with 19 bases between. The CDR3 DNA sequence: TGTGCCAGCAGAACGACAGCCCCCACTGAAGAAGCTTTCTTT. Translation gives CASRTTAPTEEAFF.

This clonotype was picked up many times. The chain employs TRBV5-5 and TRBJ1-1; 12 bases agree with TRBD1. Looked up from germline, CDR1 is SGHKS and CDR2 is YYEKEE (reference sequence). V trimming: 6 bases; J trimming: 0 bases; junction bases outside the gene matches: 9. This CDR3 comprises 17 residues. CDR3 bases: TGTGCCAGCACCGGGGACAGGGGGCAAATTCTGAACACTGAAGCTTTCTTT. Translated: CASTGDRGQILNTEAFF.

The genes are TRBV5-1 and TRBJ1-1, with D possibly matching TRBD1 (6 bases). Germline V gene sequence: CDR1 SGHRS, CDR2 YFSETQ. Trimming shortened V by 7 bases and J by 7 bases, and 20 bases separated the two germline ends. CDR3 length: 14 amino acids. This CDR3 reads CASGPGGAGDEAFF. Here the CDR3 DNA reads TGCGCCAGCGGGCCCGGGGGCGCCGGTGATGAAGCTTTCTTT.

This clonotype was seen ten or more times. The genes are TRBV11-2 and TRBJ1-1, with D possibly being TRBD1 (6 bases). Per germline, CDR1 SGHAT and CDR2 FQNNGV. CDR3 length equals 12 residues. Between the trimmed V and J ends, which lost 2 bases and 7 bases, there was a span of 8 bases. This CDR3 is CASSLRGDEAFF. The CDR3 DNA sequence: TGTGCCAGCAGCTTAAGGGGGGATGAAGCTTTCTTT.